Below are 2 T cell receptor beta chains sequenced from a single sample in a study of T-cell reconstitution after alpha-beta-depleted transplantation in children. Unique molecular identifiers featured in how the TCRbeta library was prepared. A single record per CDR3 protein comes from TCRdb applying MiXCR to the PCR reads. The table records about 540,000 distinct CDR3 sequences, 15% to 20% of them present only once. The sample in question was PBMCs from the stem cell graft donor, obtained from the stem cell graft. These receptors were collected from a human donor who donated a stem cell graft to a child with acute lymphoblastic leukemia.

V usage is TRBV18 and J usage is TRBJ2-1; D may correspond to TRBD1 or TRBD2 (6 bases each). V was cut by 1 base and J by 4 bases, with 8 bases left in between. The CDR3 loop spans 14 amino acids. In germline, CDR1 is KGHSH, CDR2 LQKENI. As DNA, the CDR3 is TGTGCCAGCTCACCACAGGGGGGATACAATGAGCAGTTCTTC. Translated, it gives CASSPQGGYNEQFF.

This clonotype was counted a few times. The CDR3 here is CASSFGRATEAFF. DNA of the CDR3: TGTGCCAGCAGTTTTGGCAGGGCTACTGAAGCTTTCTTT. The chain is built from TRBV12-3 or TRBV12-4 and TRBJ1-1; D may be TRBD1 (5 bases). Trimming stripped 3 bases from V and 5 bases from J, with 10 bases between. The CDR3 spans 13 residues.